This T cell receptor beta chain was found in a study of cytotoxic CD8 clonotypes in ibrutinib-treated CLL. The CDR3 sequence is 15 residues long. CDR1 and CDR2 from the germline V gene are MNHEY and SMNVEV (reference sequence). V shed 6 bases and J 5 bases; nucleotides not matched to a gene: 10. Assay: immunoSEQ multiplex PCR; the TCRdb copy retains only in-frame clones and omits some. The top ten hold approximately 15% of the sample, which has roughly 250,000 clones, 70% seen once. TCR beta libraries used about 1.8 micrograms of genomic DNA from cryopreserved PBMCs. The sequence derives from a human donor with chronic lymphocytic leukemia. The source material was PBMCs, sampled after 24 months of ibrutinib treatment. The chain combines TRBV27 with TRBJ2-3; 8 bases are a match to TRBD1. CDR3 sequence reads: CASSPGRGLVDTQYF. CDR3 coding DNA: TGTGCCAGCAGCCCCGGCAGGGGGCTCGTAGATACGCAGTATTTT.